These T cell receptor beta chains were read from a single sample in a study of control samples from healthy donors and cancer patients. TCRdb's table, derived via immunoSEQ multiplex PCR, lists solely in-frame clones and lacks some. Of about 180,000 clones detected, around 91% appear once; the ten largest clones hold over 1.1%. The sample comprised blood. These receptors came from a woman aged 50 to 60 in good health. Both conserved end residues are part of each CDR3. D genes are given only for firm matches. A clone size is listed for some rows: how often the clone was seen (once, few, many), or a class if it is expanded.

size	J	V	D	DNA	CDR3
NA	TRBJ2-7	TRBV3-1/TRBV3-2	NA	TGTGCCAGCCAGAAGGTAAGCCCCTACGAGCAGTACTTC	CASQKVSPYEQYF
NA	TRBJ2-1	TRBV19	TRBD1	TGTGCCAGTAGTATAGGTCCCCGACAGGGCGGATACAATGAGCAGTTCTTC	CASSIGPRQGGYNEQFF
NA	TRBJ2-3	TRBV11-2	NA	TGTGCCAGCAGCTTGACAAAGGGCACAGATACGCAGTATTTT	CASSLTKGTDTQYF
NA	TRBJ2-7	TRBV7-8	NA	TGTGCCAGCAGCTTAGTGACGGGGTTCTACGAGCAGTACTTC	CASSLVTGFYEQYF
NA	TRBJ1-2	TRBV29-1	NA	TGCAGCGTGGGATGGGCTAACTATGGCTACACCTTC	CSVGWANYGYTF
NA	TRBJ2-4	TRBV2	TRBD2	TGTGCCAGCAGTTCTAGCGGAAGACAAAACATTCAGTACTTC	CASSSSGRQNIQYF
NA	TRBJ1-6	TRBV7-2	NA	TGTGCCAGCAGCCCCCCGGGCGGGCAGACTAATTCACCCCTCCACTTT	CASSPPGGQTNSPLHF
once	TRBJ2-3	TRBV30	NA	TGTGCCTGCTGGGGAATTCGTCGGTCGCAGTATTTT	CACWGIRRSQYF
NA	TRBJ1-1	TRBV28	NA	TGTGCCAGCCCTGGTCGGGGAATGAACACTGAAGCTTTCTTT	CASPGRGMNTEAFF
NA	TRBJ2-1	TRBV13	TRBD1	TGTGCCAGCAGCTTGGGGACAGCCAAGGGTGAGCAGTTCTTC	CASSLGTAKGEQFF
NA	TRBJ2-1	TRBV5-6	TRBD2	TGTGCCAGCAGCTCTGTTTATGGGGGGGAGACTTACAATGAGCAGTTCTTC	CASSSVYGGETYNEQFF
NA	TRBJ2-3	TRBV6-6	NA	TGTGCCAGCAGTCCTACGCTAGGACAGAGGGGGAGAACAGATACGCAGTATTTT	CASSPTLGQRGRTDTQYF
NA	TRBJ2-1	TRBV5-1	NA	TGCGCCAGCAGCTTGGTTGGGGCTGAGCAGTTCTTC	CASSLVGAEQFF
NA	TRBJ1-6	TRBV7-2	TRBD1	TGTGCCAGCAGCACGGGACAGGGGTTCTCCTATTCACCCCTCCACTTT	CASSTGQGFSYSPLHF
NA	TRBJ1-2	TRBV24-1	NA	TGTGCCACCCGGGGCCGAAATCCCGACTATGGCTACACCTTC	CATRGRNPDYGYTF
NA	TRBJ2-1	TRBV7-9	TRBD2	TGTGCCAGCAGCACAGGGACTAGCGGGGCGTTCCGGGGTGAGCAGTTCTTC	CASSTGTSGAFRGEQFF
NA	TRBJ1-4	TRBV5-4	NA	TGTGCCAGCAGCTCAAACGTCCACCCAGGGACTAATGAAAAACTGTTTTTT	CASSSNVHPGTNEKLFF
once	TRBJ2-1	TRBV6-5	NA	TGTGCCAGCAGCCCCCGCGGGCGCCTGGGTCCTGAGCAGTTCTTC	CASSPRGRLGPEQFF
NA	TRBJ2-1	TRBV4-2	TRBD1	TGTGCCAGCAGCCTGGACAGGGGCACCTACAATGAGCAGTTCTTC	CASSLDRGTYNEQFF
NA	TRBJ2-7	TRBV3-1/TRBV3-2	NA	TGTGCCAGCAGCCAAGAGCCTCAGGGGGGCTACGAGCAGTACTTC	CASSQEPQGGYEQYF
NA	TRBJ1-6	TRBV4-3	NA	TGCGCCAGCAGCCAAGAGGCACAGTCACCCCTCCACTTT	CASSQEAQSPLHF
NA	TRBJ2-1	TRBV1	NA	TGCACCAGCAGCCAGGCACCGGGGGGAGGGGTGCAGTTCTTC	CTSSQAPGGGVQFF
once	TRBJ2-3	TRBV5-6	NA	TGTGCCAGCAGCTTCCAGGCAGATACGCAGTATTTT	CASSFQADTQYF
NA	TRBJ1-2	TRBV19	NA	TGTGCCAGTAAGGGCTTGGCGAGTCCCAACTATGGCTACACCTTC	CASKGLASPNYGYTF
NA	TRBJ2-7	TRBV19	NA	TGTGCCAGTAGTATTGAGTCGGATTCCTACGAGCAGTACTTC	CASSIESDSYEQYF
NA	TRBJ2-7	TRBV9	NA	TGTGCCAGCAGCGTAGTTCCCGAGGGGAGCTACGAGCAGTACTTC	CASSVVPEGSYEQYF
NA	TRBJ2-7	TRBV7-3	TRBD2	TGTGCCAGCAGCTTTAAACCAGCGGGATCCGGCGAGCAGTACTTC	CASSFKPAGSGEQYF